The next 18 T cell receptor beta chains were all read from a single sample in a study of vaccination and CD4 T cells after COVID-19. Treatment: 10-day PBMC culture with coronavirus spike peptide pools or control peptides (ViraFEST assay). Their cognate antigens are unknown. With the Oncomine TCR Beta short-read assay, DNA from cultured CD4+ T cells was sequenced. TCRdb reprocessed the PCR reads with MiXCR, giving one entry per CDR3 protein. This sample has about 18,000 distinct CDR3 sequences, with roughly 62% found just once. Material: CD4+ T cells from blood, cultured in vitro, obtained after SARS-CoV-2 vaccination. Receptor source: a human donor who had recovered from COVID-19.

This chain joins TRBV6-5 and TRBJ1-6, with D uncertain. This CDR3 has 17 amino acids. CDR1 is MNHEY, CDR2 SVGAGI, per germline. V lost 0 bases, J lost 8 bases, and 17 bases lay in between. The CDR3 bases are TGTGCCAGCAGTTACTCTTTAGGGATCGGTACAGATTCACCCCTCCACTTT. As protein: CASSYSLGIGTDSPLHF.

This clonotype was picked up a small number of times. The CDR3 protein is CASSSRTANQPQHF. Here the CDR3 DNA reads TGTGCCAGCAGCTCCCGGACAGCCAATCAGCCCCAGCATTTT. The chain couples TRBV7-8 to TRBJ1-5, with D maybe TRBD1 (6 bases). This CDR3 has 14 amino acids. Germline lookup yields CDR1 SGHVS and CDR2 FQNEAQ. Trimming took 4 bases from V and 3 from J, leaving 10 bases between them.

This chain links TRBV7-2 with TRBJ1-2; perhaps TRBD1 as D (6 bases). Germline lookup yields CDR1 SGHTA and CDR2 FQGNSA. V dropped 8 bases and J dropped 4 bases, with 20 bases sitting between them. This CDR3 has 15 amino acids. The CDR3 spells CASRPNRQDSYGYTF. The CDR3 DNA sequence: TGTGCCAGCCGCCCCAATCGACAGGACAGCTATGGCTACACCTTC.

This clonotype was detected only a few times. V and J are TRBV28 and TRBJ1-4, with TRBD1 identical over 8 bases. With 7 bases clipped from V and 11 bases from J, the junction kept 12 bases outside the gene matches. Germline V gene data show CDR1 as MDHEN and CDR2 as SYDVKM. CDR3 length: 14 amino acids. This CDR3 is CASTQGQGVRKLFF. Written as DNA, the CDR3 is TGTGCCAGCACCCAAGGACAGGGAGTTCGGAAACTGTTTTTT.

The V call is TRBV7-9, the J call TRBJ1-6; possible D gene TRBD1, 5 bases. Germline V lookup: CDR1 SEHNR, CDR2 FQNEAQ (reference sequence). V dropped 5 bases and J dropped 6 bases, with 17 bases sitting between them. The CDR3 is 16 residues long. CDR3 amino acids: CASSPGRTRGNSPLHF. The CDR3 DNA reads as TGTGCCAGCAGCCCGGGGAGGACACGGGGTAATTCACCCCTCCACTTT.

V usage is TRBV6-1 and J usage is TRBJ2-7; D not resolved. Germline CDR1 and CDR2: MNHNS and SASEGT. The CDR3 has 15 residues. Trimming shortened V by 8 bases and J by 2 bases, and 19 bases separated the two germline ends. CDR3 residues: CASLNIGSRPYEQYF. CDR3 nucleotides: TGTGCCAGCCTTAACATTGGGTCTCGACCCTACGAGCAGTACTTC.

The chain combines TRBV11-2 with TRBJ2-1, with TRBD1 matching over 9 bases. Germline V lookup: CDR1 SGHAT, CDR2 FQNNGV. J lost 14 bases, V lost 5 bases, and 7 bases had no gene match. The CDR3 covers 12 residues. The CDR3 region has the DNA TGTGCCAGCAGCCCTGGGGACAGGGCGGAGTTCTTC. Translation: CASSPGDRAEFF.

The gene calls are TRBV4-2 and TRBJ1-6; 11 nucleotides agree with TRBD1. Germline assignment: CDR1 LGHNA and CDR2 YNFKEQ. The CDR3 spans 15 residues. J lost 11 bases, V lost 4 bases, and 7 bases had no gene match. The CDR3 coding sequence is TGTGCCAGCAGCCCCCGGACAGGGGGCCCGGCACCCCTCCACTTT. It encodes CASSPRTGGPAPLHF.

The chain couples TRBV6-2 or TRBV6-3 to TRBJ2-5, with D possibly being TRBD2 (5 bases). The CDR3 is 15 residues long. Trimming shortened V by 6 bases and J by 0 bases, and 14 bases separated the two germline ends. The germline CDR1 and CDR2 sequences are MNHEY and SVGEGT. The CDR3, as DNA: TGTGCCAGCAGCCCCCTAGCCTCGTACCAAGAGACCCAGTACTTC. Translating gives CASSPLASYQETQYF.

The chain couples TRBV20-1 to TRBJ2-3; D is undetermined. Germline CDR1 reads DFQATT; CDR2 reads SNEGSKA (reference sequence). The CDR3 runs 12 residues. V was shortened by 5 bases and J by 0 bases, with 6 bases between the two germline ends. This CDR3 is CSARLSTDTQYF. The CDR3 DNA follows: TGCAGTGCTCGCCTTAGCACAGATACGCAGTATTTT.

The genes are TRBV6-1 and TRBJ1-1; D uncertain. This CDR3 comprises 13 residues. Trimming removed 8 bases at V and 6 bases at J, with 16 bases between. The germline gives CDR1 MNHNS, CDR2 SASEGT. CDR3 bases: TGTGCCAGCTATAGGGTGGGGATGCCTGAAGCTTTCTTT. Translating gives CASYRVGMPEAFF.

This sequence joins TRBV29-1 and TRBJ1-2; 9 bases match TRBD1. V lost 3 bases to trimming and J lost 2 bases; unmatched junction nucleotides: 1. Germline V gene sequence: CDR1 SQVTM, CDR2 ANQGSEA. The CDR3 contains 13 residues. The CDR3: CSVEGTGNYGYTF. The DNA for the CDR3 is TGCAGCGTTGAGGGGACAGGGAACTATGGCTACACCTTC.

The chain couples TRBV6-5 to TRBJ2-3; 12 bases line up with TRBD2. The CDR3 runs 16 residues. Germline trimming cut 6 bases from V and 1 base from J; bases unmatched to any gene: 5. The V gene's germline CDR1 is MNHEY and CDR2 SVGAGI. CDR3: CASSYRTSGGTDTQYF. CDR3 sequence (DNA): TGTGCCAGCAGCTACCGGACTAGCGGGGGCACAGATACGCAGTATTTT.

This clonotype was recorded a few times. This chain uses TRBV7-8 with TRBJ1-5; maybe TRBD1 (5 bases). The germline V gene encodes CDR1 SGHVS and CDR2 FQNEAQ. This CDR3 has 14 amino acids. Trimming pared 4 bases from V and 7 bases from J, leaving 14 bases between. For the CDR3, the DNA is TGTGCCAGCAGCTACCGCGGGGGGATACAGCCCCAGCATTTT. Encoded protein: CASSYRGGIQPQHF.

The gene calls are TRBV19 and TRBJ2-5; D is possibly TRBD2 (6 bases). The CDR3 has 14 amino acids. The V end was cut by 5 bases, the J end by 3 bases, with 13 bases between. CDR1 is LNHDA, CDR2 SQIVND, per germline (reference sequence). The CDR3 region is CASSPNSGKETQYF. DNA of the CDR3: TGTGCCAGTAGTCCCAATAGCGGTAAAGAGACCCAGTACTTC.

The CDR3 DNA reads TGTGCCAGCAGTGAAGGGACAGAAGGTCACCAGCCCCAGCATTTT. It specifies CASSEGTEGHQPQHF. The gene calls are TRBV6-1 and TRBJ1-5; D is possibly TRBD1 (6 bases). V lost 1 base and J 7 bases, leaving 14 bases between the germline ends. This CDR3 region has 15 residues. CDR1 MNHNS and CDR2 SASEGT come from the germline V gene.

V usage is TRBV7-2 and J usage is TRBJ2-6; TRBD1 or TRBD2 may be the D gene (5 bases each). The CDR3 has 18 amino acids. V lost 5 bases, J lost 3 bases, and 20 bases lay in between. The germline CDR1 and CDR2 sequences are SGHTA and FQGNSA. The CDR3 DNA reads as TGTGCCAGCAGCACGAATACGTTAGGGGCGGGTGGGGCCAACGTCCTGACTTTC. It yields the protein CASSTNTLGAGGANVLTF.

The rearrangement links TRBV20-1 to TRBJ1-2; D unresolved. V was clipped by 0 bases and J by 7 bases, with 9 bases between them. The CDR3 has 12 residues. Germline loops: CDR1 DFQATT, CDR2 SNEGSKA (reference sequence). CDR3: CSARDNSLGYTF. The DNA for the CDR3 is TGCAGTGCTAGAGATAATAGCCTTGGCTACACCTTC.